The T cell receptor (beta chain) under discussion was sequenced for a study of T cell changes during pregnancy in multiple sclerosis. Assay: immunoSEQ multiplex PCR; the TCRdb copy retains only in-frame clones and omits some. The sample yields tens of thousands of clones, around 89% seen once. The CDR3 runs to 16 residues. Trimming removed 3 bases at V and 6 bases at J, with 19 bases between. Looked up from germline, CDR1 is SGHRS and CDR2 is YFSETQ. The chain combines TRBV5-1 with TRBJ2-1, with a possible D match to TRBD2 (6 bases). The sequenced sample was CD4+ T cells from peripheral blood mononuclear cells, obtained in the third trimester of pregnancy. This sequence was found in a female donor in good health, enrolled as a control in a pregnancy study. CDR3 in amino acids: CASSSLWAGPSNEQFF. The CDR3 DNA sequence: TGCGCCAGCAGCTCTCTATGGGCGGGACCATCCAATGAGCAGTTCTTC.